Presented here are 25 T cell receptor beta chains from one specimen sequenced in a study of long-term antiretroviral therapy in people with HIV. With survey level as its setting, the immunoSEQ assay was v3.0. Generated by immunoSEQ multiplex PCR, the TCRdb table keeps only in-frame clones and is missing some. The sample shows 20,000 to 25,000 clones, 80% to 95% of them seen only once. Here the sequenced sample was unsorted PBMCs, taken 4.4 years after starting antiretroviral therapy. These receptors were obtained from a woman between 50 and 59 years old with HIV.

This chain connects TRBV5-1 to TRBJ2-6, with D maybe TRBD1 (6 bases). Germline values: CDR1 SGHRS, CDR2 YFSETQ. V was clipped by 2 bases and J by 1 base, with 13 bases between them. The CDR3 loop spans 17 amino acids. As DNA, the CDR3 is TGCGCCAGCAGCTTAGACCTACAGGGATCTGGGGCCAACGTCCTGACTTTC. Its translation is CASSLDLQGSGANVLTF.

This clone has only one observation. The chain joins TRBV5-6 to TRBJ1-6, with TRBD1 matching 9 bases. The germline V gene encodes CDR1 SGHDT and CDR2 YYEEEE. Germline trimming cut 4 bases from V and 7 bases from J; bases unmatched to any gene: 15. The CDR3 runs 18 residues. The CDR3 loop is CASSGRTGAIPRNSPLHF. CDR3 coding DNA: TGTGCCAGCAGCGGCCGGACAGGGGCGATACCCAGAAATTCACCCCTCCACTTT. The entire variable domain, with the rest obtained from reference TRBV5-6 and TRBJ1-6, is as follows: DAGVTQSPTHLIKTRGQQVTLRCSPKSGHDTVSWYQQALGQGPQFIFQYYEEEERQRGNFPDRFSGHQFPNYSSELNVNALLLGDSALYLCASSGRTGAIPRNSPLHFGNGTRLTVT.

The chain joins TRBV7-2 to TRBJ2-7; D possibly matches TRBD1 or TRBD2 (5 bases each). The germline CDR1 and CDR2 sequences are SGHTA and FQGNSA. The V end was cut by 1 base, the J end by 2 bases, with 9 bases between. CDR3 length: 14 amino acids. As DNA, the CDR3 is TGTGCCAGCAGCTTAGAGACGGGACCCTACGAGCAGTACTTC. Translated: CASSLETGPYEQYF.

V usage is TRBV30 and J usage is TRBJ1-4; 7 nucleotides agree with TRBD1. Germline values: CDR1 GTSNPN, CDR2 SVGIG (reference sequence). With 7 bases clipped from V and 5 bases from J, the junction kept 10 bases outside the gene matches. The CDR3 consists of 14 residues. The CDR3 sequence is CALGVGRGNEKLFF. CDR3 nucleotides: TGTGCCTTGGGGGTGGGCAGGGGGAATGAAAAACTGTTTTTT.

The V gene is TRBV19, the J gene TRBJ1-2, with 7 positions matching TRBD1. The germline CDR1 and CDR2 sequences are LNHDA and SQIVND (reference sequence). J gave up 2 bases and V 3 bases, and 9 bases lay outside the gene matches. The CDR3 sequence is 16 residues long. The CDR3 sequence is CASSIQVGDRNYGYTF. The DNA of the CDR3 is TGTGCCAGTAGTATCCAGGTCGGGGACAGAAACTATGGCTACACCTTC. The entire variable domain, with the rest obtained from reference TRBV19 and TRBJ1-2, is as follows: DGGITQSPKYLFRKEGQNVTLSCEQNLNHDAMYWYRQDPGQGLRLIYYSQIVNDFQKGDIAEGYSVSREKKESFPLTVTSAQKNPTAFYLCASSIQVGDRNYGYTFGSGTRLTVV.

The chain uses TRBV7-6 and TRBJ2-3; 16 nucleotides align to TRBD2. Germline V lookup: CDR1 SGHVS, CDR2 FNYEAQ. This CDR3 comprises 16 residues. V shed 7 bases and J 3 bases; nucleotides not matched to a gene: 4. The CDR3 loop reads CASTLGLAGGTDTQYF. The CDR3 nucleotides read TGTGCCAGCACCCTGGGACTAGCGGGGGGGACAGATACGCAGTATTTT.

J is TRBJ2-1 and V is TRBV2; a weak D match, TRBD2 (6 bases). The CDR3 has 11 residues. V lost 7 bases, J lost 9 bases, and 10 bases lay in between. Germline values: CDR1 SNHLY, CDR2 FYNNEI. CDR3 nucleotides: TGTGCCAGCAACTTAGCGGCTGAGCAGTTCTTC. Residues: CASNLAAEQFF.

The rearrangement uses TRBV5-1 and TRBJ2-5; 7 nucleotides match TRBD2. This CDR3 is built from 13 residues. Germline lookup yields CDR1 SGHRS and CDR2 YFSETQ. The ends lost 4 bases at V and 3 bases at J; junction bases unmatched: 3. CDR3 sequence reads: CASSLGLEETQYF. For the CDR3, the DNA is TGCGCCAGCAGCCTAGGACTAGAAGAGACCCAGTACTTC.

The chain recombines TRBV5-1 with TRBJ2-2; perhaps TRBD2 as D (6 bases). This CDR3 is built from 16 residues. Germline values: CDR1 SGHRS, CDR2 YFSETQ. With 0 bases removed from V and 2 bases from J, the gap between germline ends came to 11 bases. The CDR3 region has the DNA TGCGCCAGCAGCTTGGACGGGGCGGGAAACACCGGGGAGCTGTTTTTT. This translates into CASSLDGAGNTGELFF.

The genes are TRBV19 and TRBJ1-1; TRBD1 aligns across 7 bases. After removal of 4 bases from V and 3 bases from J, the junction contained 2 bases not matched to a gene. Germline V gene data show CDR1 as LNHDA and CDR2 as SQIVND (reference sequence). The CDR3 runs 13 residues. The CDR3 DNA reads as TGTGCCAGTAGTACAACAGGGGACACTGAAGCTTTCTTT. Protein: CASSTTGDTEAFF.

The J gene is TRBJ1-1, the V gene TRBV5-4; TRBD1 matches at 8 bases. Per germline, CDR1 SGHNT and CDR2 YYREEE (reference sequence). The CDR3 totals 15 residues. Trimming at V came to 0 bases and at J to 2 bases, leaving 3 bases not matched to a gene. CDR3 nucleotide sequence: TGTGCCAGCAGCTTGGCAGGGGGCGGAAACACTGAAGCTTTCTTT. Translation gives CASSLAGGGNTEAFF.

The chain's CDR3 is CASSVWSPRGVSTDTQYF. The DNA of the CDR3 is TGTGCCAGCAGTGTCTGGTCACCGCGGGGGGTCAGCACAGATACGCAGTATTTT. The genes are TRBV6-1 and TRBJ2-3; 8 bases agree with TRBD2. CDR3 length: 18 amino acids. CDR1 is MNHNS and CDR2 is SASEGT in the germline V gene. The trim removed 4 bases at V and 0 bases at J, leaving 12 bases unmatched.

The chain has TRBV6-6 and TRBJ1-4, with D uncertain. CDR3 size: 13 residues. With 2 bases removed from V and 8 bases from J, the gap between germline ends came to 9 bases. Looked up from germline, CDR1 is MNHNY and CDR2 is SVGAGI (reference sequence). The CDR3 protein is CASSYDGNEKLFF. The CDR3 bases are TGTGCCAGCAGTTACGACGGGAACGAAAAACTGTTTTTT.

The chain has TRBV6-5 and TRBJ2-5; D possibly matches TRBD1 or TRBD2 (5 bases each). Germline V CDR1 and CDR2: MNHEY, SVGAGI. The CDR3 covers 15 residues. The V end was cut by 2 bases, the J end by 3 bases, with 13 bases between. CDR3 loop: CASSYHGTLKETQYF. The DNA for the CDR3 is TGTGCCAGCAGTTACCACGGGACCTTAAAAGAGACCCAGTACTTC.

CDR3 protein: CASSLPGQVYEQYF. In DNA form, the CDR3 reads TGTGCCAGCTCACTGCCGGGACAAGTTTACGAGCAGTACTTC. The V and J genes are TRBV18 and TRBJ2-7; TRBD1 is a possible D gene (6 bases). The CDR3 runs 14 residues. The germline V gene encodes CDR1 KGHSH and CDR2 LQKENI. The V and J ends lost 4 bases and 4 bases respectively, with 14 bases between them. Full variable domain (missing parts from reference TRBV18 and TRBJ2-7): NAGVMQNPRHLVRRRGQEARLRCSPMKGHSHVYWYRQLPEEGLKFMVYLQKENIIDESGMPKERFSAEFPKEGPSILRIQQVVRGDSAAYFCASSLPGQVYEQYFGPGTRLTVT.

This clone was counted a single time. This chain links TRBV5-1 with TRBJ2-5; D call uncertain. Germline V gene lookup returns CDR1 SGHRS and CDR2 YFSETQ. CDR3 length: 13 amino acids. V lost 3 bases and J lost 1, with 7 bases in between. The CDR3 reads CASSSGSQETQYF. The CDR3 DNA is TGCGCCAGCAGCTCCGGTTCCCAAGAGACCCAGTACTTC.

CDR3 coding DNA: TGTGCCAGCAGCGCTACAGGGAGCTCACCCCTCCACTTT. It encodes CASSATGSSPLHF. The gene calls are TRBV5-5 and TRBJ1-6; D is possibly TRBD1 (6 bases). Germline CDR1 is SGHKS and CDR2 is YYEKEE (reference sequence). The ends were cut back, 4 bases at V and 10 bases at J, with 12 bases in the middle. The CDR3 is 13 residues long.

V is TRBV6-6 and J is TRBJ1-3; D unclear. CDR1 is MNHNY, CDR2 SVGAGI, per germline (reference sequence). V was pared by 7 bases and J by 3 bases, with 7 bases between. The CDR3 runs 12 residues. The CDR3 sequence: CASTSSGNTIYF. As DNA, the CDR3 is TGTGCCAGCACCAGTAGTGGAAACACCATATATTTT.

The DNA for the CDR3 is TGTGCCAGTAGTACCCCAGGTATCACCTACGAGCAGTACTTC. Its translation is CASSTPGITYEQYF. The chain carries TRBV19 and TRBJ2-7; D gene uncertain. Deletions cut 4 bases from V and 2 bases from J, with 12 bases between. Looked up from germline, CDR1 is LNHDA and CDR2 is SQIVND (reference sequence). The CDR3 runs to 14 residues.

The chain couples TRBV10-3 to TRBJ2-5, with 7 bases aligning to TRBD2. The CDR3 extends over 13 amino acids. The germline gives CDR1 ENHRY, CDR2 SYGVKD. With V trimmed by 6 bases and J by 1 base, 2 bases remained unmatched. CDR3 nucleotide sequence: TGTGCCATCAGCGGGACTATCCAAGAGACCCAGTACTTC. Amino acids: CAISGTIQETQYF.

This chain joins TRBV19 and TRBJ1-2, with no clear D. This CDR3 spans 13 amino acids. Trimming stripped 5 bases from V and 4 bases from J, with 11 bases between. Germline V gives CDR1 LNHDA, CDR2 SQIVND (reference sequence). The CDR3 nucleotides are TGTGCCAGTAGTCAAGGCCGGATCTATGGCTACACCTTC. Its protein product is CASSQGRIYGYTF.

V usage is TRBV28 and J usage is TRBJ1-3; tentative D call: TRBD1 (6 bases). V was trimmed by 5 bases and J by 5 bases, leaving 16 bases between them. Germline values: CDR1 MDHEN, CDR2 SYDVKM. CDR3 length: 15 residues. CDR3 protein: CASSPPSRGRNTIYF. CDR3 bases: TGTGCCAGCAGTCCCCCCAGCAGGGGAAGAAACACCATATATTTT.

This clone was seen just once. The chain couples TRBV11-3 to TRBJ2-3; the match to TRBD2 covers 14 bases. V shed 5 bases, J shed 6 bases, and the junction held 4 bases outside the gene matches. Germline CDR1 and CDR2: SGHNT and YENEEA. The CDR3 length is 15 residues. The CDR3 nucleotides read TGTGCCAGCAGCATGGGACTAGCGGGGGCTGATACGCAGTATTTT. It translates to CASSMGLAGADTQYF. Looking up the rest from reference TRBV11-3 and TRBJ2-3 gives the full variable domain: EAGVVQSPRYKIIEKKQPVAFWCNPISGHNTLYWYLQNLGQGPELLIRYENEEAVDDSQLPKDRFSAERLKGVDSTLKIQPAELGDSAVYLCASSMGLAGADTQYFGPGTRLTVL.

The rearrangement links TRBV7-3 to TRBJ2-2; D uncertain. Germline V gene sequence: CDR1 SGHTA, CDR2 FQGTGA. V lost 3 bases to trimming and J lost 7 bases, with 12 bases between them. This CDR3 has 14 residues. CDR3 sequence (DNA): TGTGCCAGCAGCTTCGCCCACCTGTACGGGGAGCTGTTTTTT. Translation gives CASSFAHLYGELFF.

The rearrangement joins TRBV20-1 to TRBJ1-2, with D tentatively TRBD1 (5 bases). The V end lost 5 bases, the J end lost 4 bases, and 8 bases lay between the germline ends. This CDR3 is 11 amino acids long. The germline V gene encodes CDR1 DFQATT and CDR2 SNEGSKA (reference sequence). The CDR3, as DNA: TGCAGTGCTGGGGCGGGCTATGGCTACACCTTC. It specifies CSAGAGYGYTF.